This is a list of T cell receptor beta chains from one sample in a study of blood T cells in healthy people across ages. TCRdb independently ran MiXCR on the 5' RACE reads; one entry per CDR3 protein. This sample has about 1.4 million distinct CDR3 sequences; almost 60% occur once, and the top ten carry under 8.5%. The sample was blood. All receptors derive from a man aged 18 to 30 in good health. Each CDR3 is given with its conserved first and last residue. The order of the fields is J gene, clone size, D gene, V gene, CDR3 protein, CDR3 DNA. D genes are given only for firm matches. Expanded clones are given a class, and other clones once, few, many or no size at all.

TRBJ2-1,NA,TRBD1,TRBV12-5,CASGLRTGVATNEQFF,TGTGCTAGTGGTCTCCGGACAGGGGTGGCCACAAATGAGCAGTTCTTC
TRBJ2-1,once,TRBD1,TRBV24-1,CATSDRGGQGVNEQFF,TGTGCCACCAGTGATCGGGGTGGACAGGGGGTCAATGAGCAGTTCTTC
TRBJ2-7,few,TRBD1,TRBV29-1,CSVEDDRALSYEQYF,TGCAGCGTTGAAGATGACAGGGCTCTCTCCTACGAGCAGTACTTC
TRBJ2-3,few,NA,TRBV5-1,CASVLATGGTDTQYF,TGCGCCAGCGTCCTAGCAACGGGAGGCACAGATACGCAGTATTTT
TRBJ1-1,NA,NA,TRBV28,CASMGDGEAFF,TGTGCCAGCATGGGGGACGGTGAAGCTTTCTTT
TRBJ2-7,NA,NA,TRBV29-1,CSVLSGRGPEQYF,TGCAGCGTACTAAGTGGAAGGGGACCCGAGCAGTACTTC
TRBJ2-1,few,TRBD2,TRBV5-1,CASSELAGGGNEQFF,TGCGCCAGCAGCGAGTTAGCGGGAGGGGGTAATGAGCAGTTCTTC
TRBJ2-7,NA,NA,TRBV6-5,CASRYGTDSYEQYF,TGTGCCAGCAGATACGGGACGGACTCCTACGAGCAGTACTTC
TRBJ2-1,NA,NA,TRBV2,CASKKRLLEDEQFF,TGTGCCAGCAAAAAGAGACTTCTTGAAGATGAGCAGTTCTTC
TRBJ2-1,NA,TRBD2,TRBV27,CASSRSLVGGYYNEQFF,TGTGCCAGCAGTAGAAGTCTCGTGGGAGGGTACTACAATGAGCAGTTCTTC
TRBJ2-3,NA,TRBD2,TRBV6-5,CASSSFLGEGLSDTQYF,TGTGCCAGCAGTTCGTTTTTGGGGGAGGGCCTTTCAGATACGCAGTATTTT
TRBJ1-1,NA,NA,TRBV5-1,CASSLVGAHSGTEAFF,TGCGCCAGCAGCTTGGTCGGGGCACATTCCGGCACTGAAGCTTTCTTT
TRBJ2-7,NA,NA,TRBV4-2,CASSHPRGSEQYF,TGTGCCAGCAGCCATCCCAGGGGATCCGAGCAGTACTTC
TRBJ2-7,NA,NA,TRBV5-1,CASSLGVISYEQYF,TGCGCCAGCAGCTTGGGGGTGATCTCCTACGAGCAGTACTTC
TRBJ2-1,NA,NA,TRBV6-1,CASMVGYEQFF,TGTGCCAGCATGGTAGGGTATGAGCAGTTCTTC
TRBJ1-5,NA,NA,TRBV21-1,CARTQGVRGQPQHF,TGTGCCAGGACACAGGGGGTGAGAGGTCAGCCCCAGCATTTT
TRBJ2-2,NA,NA,TRBV10-3,CAIGFTGELFF,TGTGCCATCGGGTTCACCGGGGAGCTGTTTTTT
TRBJ2-7,few,NA,TRBV4-2,CASSHRDGWEQYF,TGTGCCAGCAGCCATCGGGACGGGTGGGAGCAGTACTTC
TRBJ1-5,NA,NA,TRBV4-2,CASSQGRLYGNQPQHF,TGTGCCAGCAGCCAAGGTAGGTTGTATGGCAATCAGCCCCAGCATTTT
TRBJ2-1,NA,NA,TRBV7-9,CASSFPITGNEQFF,TGTGCCAGCAGCTTCCCGATAACGGGCAATGAGCAGTTCTTC
TRBJ1-1,NA,TRBD1,TRBV12-5,CASGLVRLGTGGTETFF,TGTGCTAGTGGTTTGGTAAGGTTAGGGACAGGGGGAACTGAAACTTTCTTT
TRBJ2-5,NA,NA,TRBV24-1,CATSDGTKETQYF,TGTGCCACCAGTGATGGGACCAAGGAGACCCAGTACTTC
TRBJ2-3,NA,TRBD2,TRBV7-8,CASGREAYTDTQYF,TGTGCCAGCGGGCGGGAGGCCTACACAGATACGCAGTATTTT
TRBJ2-3,NA,NA,TRBV4-2,CASSQVNMLSTDTQYF,TGTGCCAGCAGCCAAGTGAACATGCTTAGCACAGATACGCAGTATTTT
TRBJ2-2,NA,TRBD2,TRBV11-2,CASRRLAGGPITGELFF,TGTGCCAGCAGACGACTAGCGGGAGGCCCTATCACCGGGGAGCTGTTTTTT
TRBJ2-7,few,NA,TRBV5-1,CASSSLGASVYEQYF,TGCGCCAGCAGCTCACTGGGGGCCTCCGTCTACGAGCAGTACTTC
TRBJ2-7,once,TRBD2,TRBV12-3/TRBV12-4,CASRELAGSHNEQYF,TGTGCCAGCAGAGAACTAGCGGGGAGTCACAATGAGCAGTACTTC
TRBJ2-3,NA,TRBD1,TRBV2,CASRKSGGGTDTQYF,TGTGCCAGCAGGAAATCAGGGGGCGGAACAGATACGCAGTATTTT
TRBJ2-2,NA,NA,TRBV5-6,CASSFTPTAGELFF,TGTGCCAGCAGCTTCACCCCGACAGCCGGGGAGCTGTTTTTT
TRBJ2-4,NA,NA,TRBV7-2,CASSSTLAVMGIQYF,TGTGCCAGCAGCTCCACCCTAGCAGTGATGGGCATTCAGTACTTC
TRBJ1-2,NA,NA,TRBV15,CATRPQGNYGYTF,TGTGCCACCAGACCTCAGGGGAATTATGGCTACACCTTC
TRBJ1-1,NA,NA,TRBV5-5,CAGSPGSPNTEAFF,TGTGCCGGCAGCCCCGGGTCCCCGAACACTGAAGCTTTCTTT